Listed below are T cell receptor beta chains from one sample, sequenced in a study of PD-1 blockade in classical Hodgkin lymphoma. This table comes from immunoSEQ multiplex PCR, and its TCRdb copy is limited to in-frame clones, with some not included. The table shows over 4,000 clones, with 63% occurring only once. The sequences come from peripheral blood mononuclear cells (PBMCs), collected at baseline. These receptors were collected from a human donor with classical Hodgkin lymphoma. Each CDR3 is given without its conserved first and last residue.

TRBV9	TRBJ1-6	ASSVGFRSSYNSPLH
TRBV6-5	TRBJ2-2	ASANRDAGELF
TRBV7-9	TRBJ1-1	ASSLNAGATEAF
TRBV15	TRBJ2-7	ATSHGWGRGEQY
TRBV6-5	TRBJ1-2	ASSLGQGGYGYT
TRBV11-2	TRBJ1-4	ASSFVSGARDEKLF
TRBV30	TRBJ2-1	AWISAGGGSYNEQF
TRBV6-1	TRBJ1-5	ASSDQDFSNQPQH
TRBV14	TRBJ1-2	ASSQTDSYGYT
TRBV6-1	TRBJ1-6	ASSDGQRDNSPLH
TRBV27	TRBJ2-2	ASSFPGALTGELF
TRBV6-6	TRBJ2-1	ASGLEQF
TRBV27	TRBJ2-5	ASSLSGGQETQY
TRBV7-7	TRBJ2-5	ASSLASEGETQY
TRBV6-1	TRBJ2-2	ASRVLTGELF
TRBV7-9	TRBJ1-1	ASSPTSYINTEAF
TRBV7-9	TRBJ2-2	ARGGPGGNTGELF
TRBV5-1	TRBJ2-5	ASSSGLAGGGETQY
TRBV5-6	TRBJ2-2	ASSLFGQTGELF
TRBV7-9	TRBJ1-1	ASSPTQGVPTEAF
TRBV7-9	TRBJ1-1	ASSFDTMNTEAF
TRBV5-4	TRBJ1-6	ASSLGWRSSYNSPLH
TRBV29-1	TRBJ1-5	SVLSGQGQPQH
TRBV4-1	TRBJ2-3	ASSQGTAVRTDTQY
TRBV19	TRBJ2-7	ASSSGRTLYEQY
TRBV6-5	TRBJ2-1	ASSYSRELF
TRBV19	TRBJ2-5	ASSSGTGASGETQY
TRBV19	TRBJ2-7	ASSIDGQDSYEQY
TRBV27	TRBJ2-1	ASSLQSAPAGVQDEQF
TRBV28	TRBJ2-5	ASSSSLAKTQY
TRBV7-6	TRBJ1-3	ASSLGQGVAGNTIY
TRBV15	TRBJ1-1	ATSRDRGTEAF
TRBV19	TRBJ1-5	ASSIGTNQPQH
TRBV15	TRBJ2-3	ATSSAGGWGGDTQY
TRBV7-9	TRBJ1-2	ASSLWEGLYGYT
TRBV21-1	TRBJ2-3	ASSKARTETSTDTQY
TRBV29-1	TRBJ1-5	SAGTGNQPQH
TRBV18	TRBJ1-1	ASSLRPTGTAMNTEAF
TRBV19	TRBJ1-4	ASSISTNEKLF
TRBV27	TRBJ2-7	ASSCVCEGYEQY
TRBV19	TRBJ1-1	ASSILTEAF
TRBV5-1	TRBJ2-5	ASSRTSGRLGGETQY
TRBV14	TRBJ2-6	ASALNYSYGANVLT
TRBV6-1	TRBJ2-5	ASSEASGTHVGTQY
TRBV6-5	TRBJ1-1	ASSYAGTEAF
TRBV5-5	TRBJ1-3	ASSPLHTDRRV
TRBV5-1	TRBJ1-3	ASSLSPGGNTIY
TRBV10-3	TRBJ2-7	AISAGQEAYEQY
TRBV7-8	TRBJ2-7	ASSFSGTDYEQY
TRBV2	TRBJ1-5	ASGVNQWGSNQPQH
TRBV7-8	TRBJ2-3	ASRLTSGGTDTQY
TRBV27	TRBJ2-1	ASSFVGTGLHEQF
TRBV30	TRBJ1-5	AWSGGLLEPQH